The 6 T cell receptor beta chains below come from one sample, sequenced in a study of blood T cell repertoires in COVID-19. Profiled with immunoSEQ multiplex PCR; TCRdb holds only in-frame clones, not every one. The repertoire holds some 100,000 clones, with over 75% as singletons. The sample comprised peripheral blood. These receptors were collected from a woman aged 55-69 years with acute or convalescent COVID-19.

The V gene is TRBV9, the J gene TRBJ2-3; D remains ambiguous. Trimming cost V 0 bases and J 4 bases, with 9 bases left between them. The CDR3 is made up of 14 amino acids. Per germline, CDR1 SGDLS and CDR2 YYNGEE. CDR3 in DNA: TGTGCCAGCAGCGTAGAAGCCTACCCAGATACGCAGTATTTT. It codes for CASSVEAYPDTQYF.

This clone appeared a few times. The rearrangement uses TRBV2 and TRBJ2-1, with 7 positions matching TRBD2. The germline V gene encodes CDR1 SNHLY and CDR2 FYNNEI. This CDR3 has 14 amino acids. J gave up 7 bases and V 2 bases, and 5 bases lay outside the gene matches. The DNA of the CDR3 is TGTGCCAGCAGTGAACCCCCACTAGCGAATGAGCAGTTCTTC. Its translation is CASSEPPLANEQFF.

The chain joins TRBV28 to TRBJ1-1; unclear D gene. CDR1 and CDR2 from the germline V gene are MDHEN and SYDVKM. The CDR3 sequence is 14 residues long. The V end was cut by 3 bases, the J end by 3 bases, with 11 bases between. As DNA, the CDR3 is TGTGCCAGCAGTTTTGACCTAGGCTACACTGAAGCTTTCTTT. Encoded protein: CASSFDLGYTEAFF.

The chain recombines TRBV18 with TRBJ2-7; D perhaps matches TRBD1 (6 bases). CDR3 length equals 13 residues. The V gene lost 8 bases and the J gene lost 2 bases, with 13 bases spanning the gap. CDR1 is KGHSH, CDR2 LQKENI, per germline. The CDR3 bases are TGTGCCAGCAGCCCCCGGACAGCCTACGAGCAGTACTTC. The encoded protein is CASSPRTAYEQYF.

The chain couples TRBV28 to TRBJ1-5; 12 bases align to TRBD1. V dropped 8 bases and J dropped 6; count of bases not matched to a gene: 11. This CDR3 spans 16 amino acids. Germline CDR1 and CDR2: MDHEN and SYDVKM. In DNA form, the CDR3 reads TGTGCCAGCTACGGGACAGGGGGCAGTCACGGTCAGCCCCAGCATTTT. Its protein product is CASYGTGGSHGQPQHF.

This chain connects TRBV6-2 or TRBV6-3 to TRBJ2-1, with D tentatively TRBD1 (6 bases). V was shortened by 4 bases and J by 11 bases, with 21 bases between the two germline ends. CDR1 is MNHEY and CDR2 is SVGEGT in the germline V gene. The CDR3 sequence is 15 residues long. The CDR3 protein is CASSFGTRRGGQQFF. Here the CDR3 DNA reads TGTGCCAGCAGTTTTGGCACTCGCAGAGGGGGTCAGCAGTTCTTC.